This entry features one T cell receptor (beta chain) sequence. Its specificity is not known. The PCR contained 60 Vbeta and 13 Jbeta primers. The protocol was immunoSEQ multiplex PCR, while the TCRdb copy is restricted to in-frame clones and leaves out a portion. The repertoire includes fewer than 110,000 clones, approximately 75% of them detected once, and 1.9% sits in the top ten. This sample is part of a study of cytomegalovirus exposure and HLA in healthy donors. Regarding the study as a whole: In vitro confirmation showed three CMV-associated chains to be CMV antigen specific.

Germline-derived CDR1 and CDR2 are SNHLY and FYNNEI. Trimming at V came to 5 bases and at J to 4 bases, leaving 8 bases not matched to a gene. The CDR3 consists of 16 residues. Material: PBMCs. The rearrangement uses TRBV2 and TRBJ2-3, with 11 nucleotides matching TRBD2. This receptor was taken from a woman aged 40 to 50 in good health and CMV-seronegative. The CDR3 loop reads CASSYSSGRLSDTQYF. The CDR3 DNA sequence: TGTGCCAGCAGTTACTCTAGCGGGAGGCTGTCAGATACGCAGTATTTT.